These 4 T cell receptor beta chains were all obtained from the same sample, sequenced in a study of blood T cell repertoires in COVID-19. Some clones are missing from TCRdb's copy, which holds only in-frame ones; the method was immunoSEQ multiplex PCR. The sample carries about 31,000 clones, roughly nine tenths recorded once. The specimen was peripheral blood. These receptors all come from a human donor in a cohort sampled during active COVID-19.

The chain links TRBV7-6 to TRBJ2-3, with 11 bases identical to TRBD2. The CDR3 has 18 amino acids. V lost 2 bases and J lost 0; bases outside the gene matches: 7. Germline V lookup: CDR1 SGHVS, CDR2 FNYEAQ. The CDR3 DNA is TGTGCCAGCAGCTTACCACCTCGACTAGCGGGAAGCACAGATACGCAGTATTTT. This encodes CASSLPPRLAGSTDTQYF.

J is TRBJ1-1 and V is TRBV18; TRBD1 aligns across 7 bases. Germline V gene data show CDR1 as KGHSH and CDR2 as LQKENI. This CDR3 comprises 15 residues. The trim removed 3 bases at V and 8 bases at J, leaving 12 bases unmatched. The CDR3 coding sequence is TGTGCCAGCTCACCCCAGACGACAGGGACCGTCGAAGCTTTCTTT. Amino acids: CASSPQTTGTVEAFF.

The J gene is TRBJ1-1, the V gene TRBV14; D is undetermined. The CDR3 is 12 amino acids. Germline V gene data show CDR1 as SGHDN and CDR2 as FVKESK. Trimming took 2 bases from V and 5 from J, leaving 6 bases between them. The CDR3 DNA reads TGTGCCAGCAGCCAATTCGGTACTGAAGCTTTCTTT. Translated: CASSQFGTEAFF.

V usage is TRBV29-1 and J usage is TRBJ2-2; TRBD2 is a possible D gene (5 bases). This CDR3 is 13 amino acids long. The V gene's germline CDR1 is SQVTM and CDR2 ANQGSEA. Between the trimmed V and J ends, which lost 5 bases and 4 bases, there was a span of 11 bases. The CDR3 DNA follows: TGCAGCGTTACGGGAAAGGTCACCGGGGAGCTGTTTTTT. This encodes CSVTGKVTGELFF.